These T cell receptor beta chains were read from a single sample in a study of T-cell reconstitution after alpha-beta-depleted transplantation in children. TCRdb processed the PCR reads anew with MiXCR; each CDR3 protein has one entry. The data show just over 950,000 distinct CDR3 sequences, with 25% to 30% seen just once and around 30% held by the top ten. The starting material was PBMCs, mostly from graft donor cells, obtained 360 days after TCRalphabeta/CD19-depleted stem cell transplant. These receptors all come from a boy younger than two who had a stem cell transplant for SCID, so the T cells may come from the graft donor. Both conserved end residues are part of each CDR3. Fields, in order: CDR3 protein, CDR3 DNA, J gene, clone size, D gene, V gene. The D gene is left open where the match is weak. Size values are once, few and many counts, or a class for expanded clones, and some rows have none.

CDR3 protein: CATSSLGETEPPQHF; CDR3 DNA: TGTGCCACCAGCAGTCTCGGAGAGACGGAGCCCCCCCAGCATTTT; J gene: TRBJ1-5; clone size: NA; D gene: NA; V gene: TRBV15
CDR3 protein: CASSQEDRVGGYTF; CDR3 DNA: TGTGCCAGCAGCCAGGAAGACAGGGTGGGTGGCTACACCTTC; J gene: TRBJ1-2; clone size: NA; D gene: TRBD1; V gene: TRBV3-1
CDR3 protein: CASSPARTGNYEQYF; CDR3 DNA: TGTGCCAGCAGCCCGGCACGGACAGGGAACTACGAGCAGTACTTC; J gene: TRBJ2-7; clone size: NA; D gene: TRBD1; V gene: TRBV3-1
CDR3 protein: CASRRTGGNEKLFF; CDR3 DNA: TGTGCCAGCAGGCGGACCGGGGGCAATGAAAAACTGTTTTTT; J gene: TRBJ1-4; clone size: NA; D gene: NA; V gene: TRBV5-8
CDR3 protein: CASNVGKPHTGELFF; CDR3 DNA: TGTGCCAGCAACGTGGGGAAGCCGCACACCGGGGAGCTGTTTTTT; J gene: TRBJ2-2; clone size: few; D gene: NA; V gene: TRBV7-9
CDR3 protein: CSVQLGNQPQHF; CDR3 DNA: TGCAGCGTTCAACTGGGCAATCAGCCCCAGCATTTT; J gene: TRBJ1-5; clone size: few; D gene: NA; V gene: TRBV29-1
CDR3 protein: CATSGESGTSYNEQFF; CDR3 DNA: TGTGCCACCAGCGGGGAAAGCGGAACATCCTACAATGAGCAGTTCTTC; J gene: TRBJ2-1; clone size: NA; D gene: NA; V gene: TRBV24-1
CDR3 protein: CASTGTGKSYEQYF; CDR3 DNA: TGCGCCAGCACCGGGACAGGGAAGTCCTACGAGCAGTACTTC; J gene: TRBJ2-7; clone size: NA; D gene: TRBD1; V gene: TRBV5-1
CDR3 protein: CASSQWGASSTDTQYF; CDR3 DNA: TGCGCCAGCAGCCAATGGGGGGCCTCTAGCACAGATACGCAGTATTTT; J gene: TRBJ2-3; clone size: few; D gene: NA; V gene: TRBV4-3
CDR3 protein: CASSSRTINTGELFF; CDR3 DNA: TGTGCCAGCAGTTCCAGGACTATAAACACCGGGGAGCTGTTTTTT; J gene: TRBJ2-2; clone size: NA; D gene: NA; V gene: TRBV12-3/TRBV12-4
CDR3 protein: CASSPGGQGGHSPLHF; CDR3 DNA: TGTGCCAGCAGTCCCGGCGGGCAGGGCGGGCATTCACCCCTCCACTTT; J gene: TRBJ1-6; clone size: many; D gene: NA; V gene: TRBV28
CDR3 protein: CASSSSQGNSNQPQHF; CDR3 DNA: TGTGCCAGCAGCTCATCCCAGGGCAATAGCAATCAGCCCCAGCATTTT; J gene: TRBJ1-5; clone size: NA; D gene: NA; V gene: TRBV7-2
CDR3 protein: CASSPLGGGDLNEQFF; CDR3 DNA: TGTGCCAGCAGCCCATTAGGCGGGGGGGATCTTAATGAGCAGTTCTTC; J gene: TRBJ2-1; clone size: NA; D gene: TRBD2; V gene: TRBV11-2
CDR3 protein: CSADRQVAGAPLHF; CDR3 DNA: TGCAGTGCGGACAGACAGGTGGCGGGGGCACCCCTCCACTTT; J gene: TRBJ1-6; clone size: NA; D gene: NA; V gene: TRBV20-1
CDR3 protein: CSAFSLAGIKETQYF; CDR3 DNA: TGCAGTGCTTTCTCACTAGCGGGGATAAAAGAGACCCAGTACTTC; J gene: TRBJ2-5; clone size: NA; D gene: TRBD2; V gene: TRBV20-1
CDR3 protein: CASSRSWPYEQYF; CDR3 DNA: TGCGCCAGCAGCCGGTCGTGGCCCTACGAGCAGTACTTC; J gene: TRBJ2-7; clone size: NA; D gene: NA; V gene: TRBV5-1